This T cell receptor (beta chain) was recovered during a study of blood T cell repertoires in COVID-19. In the study overall: Acute and convalescent COVID-19 samples came from the United States, Italy and Spain. PBMCs, B-cell-depleted T cells, or T cells were the source of the cDNA or gDNA that made up the material.

The CDR3 contains 14 residues. The ends were cut back, 3 bases at V and 2 bases at J, with 10 bases in the middle. Germline V gene sequence: CDR1 LNHDA, CDR2 SQIVND (reference sequence). This clone was seen a single time. In the original analysis: Counts of nucleated cells, estimated from reference gene primer amplification, were obtained. Method: immunoSEQ multiplex PCR; TCRdb's copy keeps in-frame clones and lacks some. That table is the source of V, J and clone size, and D and trimming were worked out from the DNA. The sample has 50,000 to 70,000 clones, roughly 84% seen once. The TCR comes from a man between 65 and 85 years old with active COVID-19. The sequenced sample consisted of peripheral blood. The rearrangement links TRBV19 to TRBJ1-1, with D possibly being TRBD1 (5 bases). The chain's CDR3 is CASSINGGNTEAFF. CDR3 in DNA: TGTGCCAGTAGTATCAACGGGGGAAACACTGAAGCTTTCTTT.